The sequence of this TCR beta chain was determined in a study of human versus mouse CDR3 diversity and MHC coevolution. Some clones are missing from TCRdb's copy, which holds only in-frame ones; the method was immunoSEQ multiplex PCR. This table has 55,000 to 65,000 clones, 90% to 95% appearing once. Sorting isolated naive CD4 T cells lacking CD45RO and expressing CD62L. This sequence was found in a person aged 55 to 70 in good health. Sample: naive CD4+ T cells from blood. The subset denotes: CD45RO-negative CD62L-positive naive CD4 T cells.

This CDR3 is CSVNPRAGYTQYF. DNA of the CDR3: TGCAGCGTAAACCCCCGCGCCGGGTATACGCAGTATTTT. This sequence joins TRBV29-1 and TRBJ2-3; D not certain. The V gene lost 6 bases and the J gene lost 7 bases, with 17 bases spanning the gap. The germline V gene encodes CDR1 SQVTM and CDR2 ANQGSEA. The CDR3 has 13 residues.